Sequencing of this T cell receptor (beta chain) was carried out in a study of Ad26.COV2.S vaccination and SARS-CoV-2 variants. The CDR3 totals 15 residues. Germline values: CDR1 SEHNR, CDR2 FQNEAQ (reference sequence). V shed 3 bases and J 3 bases; nucleotides not matched to a gene: 7. Notes on this clone: The antigen remains unidentified.

Findings and caveats of the study: Spike-specific TCR breadth ran higher among vaccine recipients than placebo recipients. Measurements of TCR breadth and depth may have given underestimates of the total T cell responses.

Treatment denoted: roughly 19 received Ad26.COV2.S at low or high dose, single or two shots; 5 received placebo; per-sample allocation not given. The study sampled participants on day 63 after the first vaccine or placebo injection. It was an adult aged 18-55 years in Boston who was the donor. Only in-frame clones appear in the TCRdb table, and some are missing; sequencing was by immunoSEQ multiplex PCR. The sample yields some 340,000 clones, about 85% seen once. This TCR was sampled from a person aged 18-65 years who received the Ad26.COV2.S COVID-19 vaccine or a placebo. The material sequenced was peripheral blood, taken in a trial of Ad26.COV2.S vaccine versus placebo. This chain joins TRBV7-9 and TRBJ2-5; 7 bases line up with TRBD1. The CDR3 bases are TGTGCCAGCAGCTTCCTGGGACAGCTGGAAGAGACCCAGTACTTC. Protein product: CASSFLGQLEETQYF.